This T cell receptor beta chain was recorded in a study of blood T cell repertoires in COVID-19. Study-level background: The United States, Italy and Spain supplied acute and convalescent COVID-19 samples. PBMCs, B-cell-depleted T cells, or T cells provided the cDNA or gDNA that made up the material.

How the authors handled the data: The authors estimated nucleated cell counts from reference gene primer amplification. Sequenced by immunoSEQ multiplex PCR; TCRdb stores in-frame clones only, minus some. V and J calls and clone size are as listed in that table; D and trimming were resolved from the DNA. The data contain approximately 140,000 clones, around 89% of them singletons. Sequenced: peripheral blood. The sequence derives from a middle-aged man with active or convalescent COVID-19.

CDR3 bases: TGTGCCAGCAGCGTAGGTTCAAGCGGGGGCTCCGGGGAGCTGTTTTTT. This encodes CASSVGSSGGSGELFF. The rearrangement uses TRBV9 and TRBJ2-2; 8 positions agree with TRBD2. Germline CDR1 and CDR2: SGDLS and YYNGEE. The CDR3 is made up of 16 amino acids. Unmatched junction bases numbered 7, after V lost 0 bases and J lost 6 bases.